These 17 T cell receptor beta chains originate from one sample sequenced in a study of tumor-infiltrating lymphocytes in primary liver carcinoma. cDNA specific to TCR beta was made from 500 to 650 ng of total RNA, with a constant-region primer employed for priming. Library construction for TCR beta comprised three nested multiplex PCR rounds performed with slightly modified ARM-PCR. It was with TRBV1-TRBV30 forward primers and a C-beta reverse primer that the first two PCR rounds were run, at about 10 cycles each. From the multiplex PCR reads, TCRdb called clonotypes with MiXCR, one entry per CDR3 protein. The data show about 92,000 distinct CDR3 sequences, with just under 70% seen just once and around 25% held by the top ten. For each extraction, RNA and DNA were obtained together from about 20-30 mg of unsorted bulk tissue. Sequencing was performed on tumor-adjacent normal liver tissue. Source of these receptors: a man aged 40-50 years with primary liver carcinoma and hepatitis B virus infection.

The CDR3 region has the DNA TGTGCCAGCAGTGAGGGGGGGGCTAGCAAAGGTACGCAGTATTTT. This sequence encodes CASSEGGASKGTQYF. The chain uses TRBV6-1 and TRBJ2-3, with D perhaps TRBD2 (7 bases). Germline loops: CDR1 MNHNS, CDR2 SASEGT. CDR3 size: 15 residues. The germline V and J ends were trimmed by 3 bases and 8 bases, with 18 bases remaining between them.

Regarding this clonotype: Sequence at one end of the junction differs from germline and may be a read error. This chain joins TRBV11-2 and TRBJ2-7, with D possibly matching TRBD1 (5 bases). The CDR3 has 14 residues. Germline loops: CDR1 SGHAT, CDR2 FQNNGV. CDR3 sequence: CASILDPSGYEQYF. CDR3 sequence (DNA): TGTGCCAGCATCTTAGATCCGTCAGGGTACGAACAGTACTTC.

The chain combines TRBV4-1 with TRBJ2-1; 13 positions match TRBD2. Unmatched junction bases numbered 14, after V lost 4 bases and J lost 8 bases. Germline loops: CDR1 MGHRA, CDR2 YSYEKL. The CDR3 consists of 18 residues. For the CDR3, the DNA is TGCGCCAGCAGCCCGAGCGGACTAGCGGGGGATCAACGCGATGAGCAGTTCTTC. Its protein product is CASSPSGLAGDQRDEQFF.

The table lists this clonotype with a count of one. This may be a read error: a much more frequent sequence differs by one nucleotide. The gene calls are TRBV5-6 and TRBJ1-5; D is possibly TRBD1 (6 bases). This CDR3 has 15 amino acids. Germline CDR1 and CDR2: SGHDT and YYEEEE. CDR3: CANSLWGGGNQPQHF. The CDR3 nucleotides read TGTGCCAACAGCTTATGGGGGGGCGGGAATCAGCCCCAGCATTTT.

This chain joins TRBV11-3 and TRBJ2-1; D possibly uses TRBD1 or TRBD2 (5 bases each). The length of the CDR3 is 12 residues. Germline-derived CDR1 and CDR2 are SGHNT and YENEEA. The V end lost 0 bases, the J end lost 10 bases, and 7 bases lay between the germline ends. The CDR3 region has the DNA TGTGCCAGCAGCTTAGAATGGGGGGAGCAGTTCTTC. The encoded protein is CASSLEWGEQFF.

This clonotype was detected many times. This rearrangement joins TRBV29-1 to TRBJ2-3, with a possible D match to TRBD2 (6 bases). Germline CDR1 reads SQVTM; CDR2 reads ANQGSEA. V gave up 5 bases and J gave up 3 bases, with 18 bases separating them. This CDR3 contains 15 residues. CDR3 DNA sequence: TGCAGCGTTCCTCGAATTAGCGGTACTACAGATACGCAGTATTTT. This encodes CSVPRISGTTDTQYF.

This clonotype was seen repeatedly, ten times or more. V gene TRBV10-1 combines with J gene TRBJ2-3, with TRBD2 identical over 11 bases. V shed 4 bases, J shed 6 bases, and the junction held 12 bases outside the gene matches. Germline lookup yields CDR1 WNHNN and CDR2 SYGVQD (reference sequence). CDR3 length: 17 amino acids. In DNA form, the CDR3 reads TGCGCCAGCAGTGGCCTCACGGTAGCGGGAGGGCCGGATACGCAGTATTTT. It translates to CASSGLTVAGGPDTQYF.

The genes are TRBV7-9 and TRBJ2-1; D might be TRBD1 (5 bases). CDR3 length: 12 amino acids. Trimming took 5 bases from V and 7 from J, leaving 9 bases between them. Germline lookup yields CDR1 SEHNR and CDR2 FQNEAQ (reference sequence). CDR3 in amino acids: CASSKQGNEQFF. CDR3 nucleotides: TGTGCCAGCAGCAAGCAGGGTAATGAGCAGTTCTTC.

This clonotype ranks as medium-sized. The V and J genes are TRBV11-2 and TRBJ2-3, with D maybe TRBD2 (6 bases). Trimming stripped 5 bases from V and 5 bases from J, with 14 bases between. Germline CDR1 reads SGHAT; CDR2 reads FQNNGV. This CDR3 comprises 14 residues. This CDR3 reads CASSPSTRGDTQYF. DNA of the CDR3: TGTGCCAGCAGCCCCAGCACGCGGGGAGATACGCAGTATTTT.

A remark on this clonotype: The junction and the germline gene differ at one end; a read error may be behind it. The CDR3 reads CSFEGQRDTEAFF. The CDR3 DNA reads TGCAGCTTTGAGGGACAGAGGGATACTGAAGCTTTCTTT. The rearrangement uses TRBV29-1 and TRBJ1-1, with 7 bases that match TRBD1. The CDR3 runs 13 residues. The germline gives CDR1 SQVTM, CDR2 ANQGSEA.

A note on this clonotype: A much bigger clone sits one base away, suggesting this may be a read error. The DNA for the CDR3 is TGTGCCAGCAGAGCCCCTAATGAAAAACTGTTTTTT. This sequence encodes CASRAPNEKLFF. This chain links TRBV12-3 or TRBV12-4 with TRBJ1-4; the D is unclear. V lost 6 bases and J 3 bases, leaving 5 bases between the germline ends. This CDR3 comprises 12 residues.

The chain links TRBV5-1 to TRBJ2-1; 11 bases agree with TRBD2. Germline CDR1 reads SGHRS; CDR2 reads YFSETQ. With V trimmed by 4 bases and J by 7 bases, 7 bases remained unmatched. The CDR3 runs 15 residues. The CDR3: CASSLLAGVGNEQFF. The CDR3 DNA is TGCGCCAGCAGCCTACTAGCGGGAGTAGGAAATGAGCAGTTCTTC.

This chain links TRBV24-1 with TRBJ2-1; D perhaps matches TRBD2 (7 bases). CDR3 size: 13 residues. V was shortened by 9 bases and J by 5 bases, with 13 bases between the two germline ends. Germline V lookup: CDR1 KGHDR, CDR2 SFDVKD. CDR3 protein: CATGGGANNEQFF. In nucleotides, the CDR3 is TGTGCCACCGGGGGGGGGGCGAACAATGAGCAGTTCTTC.

This clonotype has only a few counts. The rearrangement joins TRBV5-1 to TRBJ2-1; D perhaps matches TRBD2 (6 bases). This CDR3 contains 16 residues. Trimming pared 0 bases from V and 7 bases from J, leaving 17 bases between. The germline V gene has CDR1 SGHRS and CDR2 YFSETQ. The CDR3 DNA reads TGCGCCAGCAGCTTGGCCGGTCCGAGGGAGGTGAATGAGCAGTTCTTC. As protein: CASSLAGPREVNEQFF.

This clonotype was seen a few times. V usage is TRBV30 and J usage is TRBJ1-1, with D perhaps TRBD1 (5 bases). V lost 1 base, J lost 6 bases, and 12 bases lay in between. Per germline, CDR1 GTSNPN and CDR2 SVGIG (reference sequence). There are 13 residues in the CDR3. The CDR3 protein is CAWSGQGWAEAFF. For the CDR3, the DNA is TGTGCCTGGAGTGGGCAGGGATGGGCTGAAGCTTTCTTT.

This clonotype was recorded a few times. This may come from a read error, since a much larger clone is one base off. The chain joins TRBV6-1 to TRBJ1-5; D possibly corresponds to TRBD1 (5 bases). The CDR3 loop spans 14 amino acids. Germline loops: CDR1 MNHNS, CDR2 SASEGT. V lost 7 bases and J 3 bases, leaving 13 bases between the germline ends. In DNA, the CDR3 is TGTGCCAGCAATCCAACAGGCAACAATCAGCCCCAGCATTTT. This codes for CASNPTGNNQPQHF.

This clonotype was detected only a few times. A much larger clone lies a single base off, so this may be a read error. This chain uses TRBV30 with TRBJ1-5; a possible D gene is TRBD1 (5 bases). This CDR3 region has 15 residues. Germline assignment: CDR1 GTSNPN and CDR2 SVGIG (reference sequence). In DNA, the CDR3 is TGTACCTGGAGTGTAATGGGACGGCTCAATCAGCCCCAGCATTTT. Translating gives CTWSVMGRLNQPQHF.